This T cell receptor (beta chain) is drawn from a study of T cells after yellow fever vaccination. In TCRdb, the 5' RACE reads were re-called with MiXCR into one record per CDR3 protein. The sample lists 600,000 to 750,000 distinct CDR3 sequences; 10% to 15% were seen once. This clonotype was seen more than once but under ten times. CDR3 length: 15 residues. The V gene lost 7 bases and the J gene lost 0 bases, with 13 bases spanning the gap. Germline V gene data show CDR1 as MNHEY and CDR2 as SMNVEV (reference sequence). This TCR was recovered from a man younger than 45 who received the YFV17D yellow fever vaccine. V and J are TRBV27 and TRBJ1-5; D is undetermined. The source was PBMCs, collected on the day of the yellow fever booster vaccination. The CDR3 loop reads CASMVNRNSNQPQHF. CDR3 nucleotides: TGTGCCAGCATGGTTAACAGAAATAGCAATCAGCCCCAGCATTTT.